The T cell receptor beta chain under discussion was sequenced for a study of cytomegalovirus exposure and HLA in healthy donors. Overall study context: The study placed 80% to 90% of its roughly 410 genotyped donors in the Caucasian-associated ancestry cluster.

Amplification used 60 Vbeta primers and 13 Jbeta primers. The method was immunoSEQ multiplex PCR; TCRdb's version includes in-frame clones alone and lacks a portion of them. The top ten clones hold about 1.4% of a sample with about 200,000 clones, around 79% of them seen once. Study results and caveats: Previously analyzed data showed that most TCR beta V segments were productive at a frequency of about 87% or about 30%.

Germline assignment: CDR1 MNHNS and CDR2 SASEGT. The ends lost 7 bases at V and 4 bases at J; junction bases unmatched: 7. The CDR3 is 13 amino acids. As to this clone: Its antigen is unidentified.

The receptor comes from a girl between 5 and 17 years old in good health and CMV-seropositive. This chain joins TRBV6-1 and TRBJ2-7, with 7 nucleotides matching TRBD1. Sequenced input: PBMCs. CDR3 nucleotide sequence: TGTGCCAGCACCTTGGACAGGACTTACGAGCAGTACTTC. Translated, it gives CASTLDRTYEQYF.